This note documents a single T cell receptor beta chain sequence. The antigen is not known. Measured with immunoSEQ multiplex PCR; TCRdb has only the in-frame clones, and not every one. The sample holds about 79,000 clones; 84% are singletons and the top ten take 13%. The germline V gene encodes CDR1 SGHNT and CDR2 YENEEA. This CDR3 comprises 14 residues. Trimming left V 0 bases short and J 2 bases short, with 6 bases between. This entry comes from a study of T cells in localized non-small cell lung cancer. Study observations and caveats: In adjacent lung appeared a median about 57 of the top 100 tumor clones. Density of T cells in blood, when higher, went with longer overall survival. The study found T cell clonality highest in uninvolved adjacent lung, above tumor.

The material sequenced was peripheral blood, taken before any cancer treatment. The chain combines TRBV11-3 with TRBJ2-3, with unresolved D. This sequence originates from a female donor of 60 years or more with stage I lung adenocarcinoma. The CDR3 nucleotides are TGTGCCAGCAGCTTAGACGGAAACACAGATACGCAGTATTTT. Amino acid sequence: CASSLDGNTDTQYF. Supplemented by reference TRBV11-3 and TRBJ2-3, the full variable domain reads EAGVVQSPRYKIIEKKQPVAFWCNPISGHNTLYWYLQNLGQGPELLIRYENEEAVDDSQLPKDRFSAERLKGVDSTLKIQPAELGDSAVYLCASSLDGNTDTQYFGPGTRLTVL.